This T cell receptor (beta chain) was sequenced in a study of T cells in Graves' hyperthyroidism and ophthalmopathy. Study-wide findings and caveats: From stable hyperthyroidism, ophthalmopathy was separated by a 13 V-J model.

The TCR beta CDR3 regions underwent amplification using RNA transcripts as the source. The HTBI primer set was used in a first-round RT-PCR of the TCR CDR3. TCRdb itself ran the multiplex PCR reads through MiXCR, one entry per CDR3 protein. This repertoire shows 300,000 to 450,000 distinct CDR3 sequences, around 15% found once; its top ten account for about 19%. Ophthalmopathy patients showed a Clinical Activity Score of at least 3, NOSPECS grade of at least 4 and duration under 3 months. Those patients with uncontrolled infection, other autoimmune disease, pregnancy or lactation were excluded. This clonotype came up many times. Its antigen is currently unknown. This CDR3 is built from 13 residues. Trimming shortened V by 3 bases and J by 8 bases, and 16 bases separated the two germline ends. Germline CDR1 and CDR2: SQVTM and ANQGSEA.

V usage is TRBV29-1 and J usage is TRBJ1-2; D gene unclear. This clonotype was obtained from a woman aged 25 to 39 with Graves' ophthalmopathy. Sequencing used blood. The CDR3 reads CSVEDQLSAGYTF. CDR3 coding DNA: TGCAGCGTTGAGGACCAACTCTCGGCCGGCTACACCTTC.